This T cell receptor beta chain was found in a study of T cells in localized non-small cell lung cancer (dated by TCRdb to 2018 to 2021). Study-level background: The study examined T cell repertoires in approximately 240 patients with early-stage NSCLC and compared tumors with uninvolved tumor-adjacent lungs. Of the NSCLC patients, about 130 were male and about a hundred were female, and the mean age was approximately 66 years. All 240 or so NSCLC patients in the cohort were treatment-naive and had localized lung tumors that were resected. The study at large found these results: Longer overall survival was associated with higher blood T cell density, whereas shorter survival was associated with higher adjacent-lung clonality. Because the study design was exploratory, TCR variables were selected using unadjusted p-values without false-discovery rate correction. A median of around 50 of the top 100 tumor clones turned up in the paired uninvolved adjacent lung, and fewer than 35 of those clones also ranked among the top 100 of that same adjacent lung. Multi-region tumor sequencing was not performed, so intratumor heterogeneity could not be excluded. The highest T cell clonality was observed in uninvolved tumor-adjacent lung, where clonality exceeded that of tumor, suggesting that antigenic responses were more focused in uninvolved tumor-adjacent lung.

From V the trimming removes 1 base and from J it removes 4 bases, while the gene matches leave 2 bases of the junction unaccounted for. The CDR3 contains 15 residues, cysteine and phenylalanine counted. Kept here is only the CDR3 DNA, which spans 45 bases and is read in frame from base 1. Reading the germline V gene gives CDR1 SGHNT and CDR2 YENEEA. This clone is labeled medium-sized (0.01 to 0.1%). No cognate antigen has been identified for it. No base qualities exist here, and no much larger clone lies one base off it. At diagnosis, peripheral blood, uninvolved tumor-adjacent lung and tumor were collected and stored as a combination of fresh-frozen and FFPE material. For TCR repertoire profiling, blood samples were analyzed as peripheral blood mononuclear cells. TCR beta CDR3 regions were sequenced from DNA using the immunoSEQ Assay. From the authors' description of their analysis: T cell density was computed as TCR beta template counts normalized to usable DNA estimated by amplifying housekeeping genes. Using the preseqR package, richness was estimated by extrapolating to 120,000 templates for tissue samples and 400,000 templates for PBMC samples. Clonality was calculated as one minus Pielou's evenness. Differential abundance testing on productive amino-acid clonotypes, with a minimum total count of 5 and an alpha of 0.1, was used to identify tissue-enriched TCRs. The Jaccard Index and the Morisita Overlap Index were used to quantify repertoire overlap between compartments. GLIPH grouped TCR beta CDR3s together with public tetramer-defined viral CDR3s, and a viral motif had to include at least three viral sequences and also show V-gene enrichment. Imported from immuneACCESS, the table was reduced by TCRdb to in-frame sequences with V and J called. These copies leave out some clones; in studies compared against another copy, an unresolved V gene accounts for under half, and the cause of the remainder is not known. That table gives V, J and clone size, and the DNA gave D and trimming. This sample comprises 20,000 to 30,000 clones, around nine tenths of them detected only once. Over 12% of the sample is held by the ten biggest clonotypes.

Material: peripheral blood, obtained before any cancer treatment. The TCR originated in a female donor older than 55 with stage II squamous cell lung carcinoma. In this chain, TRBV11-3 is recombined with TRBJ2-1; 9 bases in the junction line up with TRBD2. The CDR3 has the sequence CASSLVLAGYNEQFF. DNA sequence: TGTGCCAGCAGCTTAGTTCTAGCGGGGTACAATGAGCAGTTCTTC. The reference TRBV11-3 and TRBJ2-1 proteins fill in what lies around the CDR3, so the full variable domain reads EAGVVQSPRYKIIEKKQPVAFWCNPISGHNTLYWYLQNLGQGPELLIRYENEEAVDDSQLPKDRFSAERLKGVDSTLKIQPAELGDSAVYLCASSLVLAGYNEQFFGPGTRLTVL.